A few counts support the clone carrying this T cell receptor (beta chain). What it binds is not known. This CDR3 spans 15 amino acids. V was clipped by 4 bases and J by 1 base; unmatched bases: 5. Germline lookup yields CDR1 SGHTA and CDR2 FQGNSA. The time point is: late sampling 161 to 241 days after vaccination in a few convalescent patients. Regarding treatment: approximately 9-day PBMC culture with coronavirus spike peptide pools or control peptides (ViraFEST assay). These data belong to a study of vaccination and CD4 T cells after COVID-19. Across the whole study: Nasal swab PCR identified SARS-CoV-2 in the convalescent patients, of whom roughly 9 were mild and one severe. SARS-CoV-2, HCoV-NL63, HCoV-OC43 and HCoV-229E supplied the overlapping spike peptides used to stimulate cells.

The study sequenced cultured CD4+ T cell DNA using the Oncomine TCR Beta short-read assay. TCRdb passed the PCR reads through MiXCR, listing each CDR3 protein once. The sample includes about 17,000 distinct CDR3 sequences, approximately 48% of them seen just once. The starting material was CD4+ T cells from blood, cultured in vitro, obtained about 7 months after SARS-CoV-2 vaccination. This sequence originates from a human donor who had recovered from COVID-19. The chain couples TRBV7-2 to TRBJ2-3; 7 bases line up with TRBD2. This CDR3 is CASSSTSARTDTQYF. The CDR3 nucleotides are TGTGCCAGCAGCTCAACTAGCGCCCGCACAGATACGCAGTATTTT.